The sequence of this TCR beta chain was determined in a study of CD8+ T cells in alopecia areata. This clone was counted a few times. The genes are named according to mouse. Read data end 4 residues before the CDR3 end; the end is taken from the germline J gene. Investigators isolated RNA and reverse transcribed it into cDNA to act as the sequencing template. The table came from immunoSEQ multiplex PCR; TCRdb's copy has only in-frame clones and leaves some out. Sampling found more than 90,000 clones, none seen once. This CDR3 region has 15 residues. J lost 4 bases, V lost 3 bases, and 5 bases had no gene match. Per germline, CDR1 NSQYPW and CDR2 LRSPGD (reference sequence).

The chain has TRBV1 and TRBJ1-1; 10 bases agree with TRBD1. The sample consisted of lesional skin. This receptor was taken from a C3H/HeJ mouse with alopecia areata. Strain haplotype at MHC: H2-k. CDR3 sequence: CTCSAPGDRGTEVFF. The part of the CDR3 DNA that was read is TGCACCTGCAGTGCCCCAGGGGACAGGGGCACA.